These T cell receptor beta chains were read from a single sample in a study of cytomegalovirus exposure and HLA in healthy donors. Only in-frame clones appear in the TCRdb table, and some are missing; sequencing was by immunoSEQ multiplex PCR. Among about 120,000 clones listed, about 81% were seen once. Sequencing was done on a sample of PBMCs. These receptor sequences come from a man aged 35-49 years in good health and CMV-seronegative. Each CDR3 is given with its conserved first and last residue. The D gene is left open where the match is weak. Clone size, where shown, is once, few, many, or a class for clones that have expanded.

j_call clone_size d_call v_call cdr3_nt cdr3_aa
TRBJ1-5 - TRBD1 TRBV19 TGTGCCACCAAACCAAGCGGGGCAGGGGGCTACCGTCAGCCCCAGCATTTT CATKPSGAGGYRQPQHF
TRBJ1-5 - TRBD1 TRBV18 TGTGCCAGCTCACCAGGACAGGGCGATCAGCCCCAGCATTTT CASSPGQGDQPQHF
TRBJ1-2 - TRBD1 TRBV5-1 TGCGCCAGCAGCCACACAGGGGGCGAAATGTATGGCTACACCTTC CASSHTGGEMYGYTF
TRBJ1-4 - - TRBV11-2 TGTGCCAGCAGCTTAATGGCAGGGGTACGGGAAAAACTGTTTTTT CASSLMAGVREKLFF
TRBJ1-1 few TRBD1 TRBV5-1 TGCGCCAGCAGCTTGGGACAGGGGCCCGACTCTTCTGAAGCTTTCTTT CASSLGQGPDSSEAFF
TRBJ2-3 - TRBD2 TRBV5-1 TGCGCCAGCAGCTTGAGAGCGGGGGGAGATACGCAGTATTTT CASSLRAGGDTQYF
TRBJ1-1 once - TRBV7-9 TGTGCCAGCAGCTTAGCGCTAGGGGGCACTGAAGCTTTCTTT CASSLALGGTEAFF
TRBJ2-7 - TRBD2 TRBV9 TGTGCCAGCAGCGTAGGTTCCAGCGGGAGCTCCTACGAGCAGTACTTC CASSVGSSGSSYEQYF
TRBJ1-5 - - TRBV27 TGTGCCAGCAGGGGCGGGGGCGGCAATCAGCCCCAGCATTTT CASRGGGGNQPQHF
TRBJ1-3 - - TRBV19 TGTGCCAGTAATAGCCCCACGAGGCAGGGTCGAAACACCATATATTTT CASNSPTRQGRNTIYF
TRBJ1-2 - - TRBV7-2 TGTGCCAGCAGTCCCGACGTGGGGCGAAACTATGGCTACACCTTC CASSPDVGRNYGYTF
TRBJ2-3 - - TRBV7-2 TGTGCCAGCAGCGTCGAGTCGCCAGATACGCAGTATTTT CASSVESPDTQYF
TRBJ2-7 - - TRBV30 TGTGCCTGGAGTGCCGTGGGCGGGGGCGTATACGAGCAGTACTTC CAWSAVGGGVYEQYF
TRBJ2-3 few TRBD2 TRBV7-9 TGTGCCAGCAGCATAAATCTAGCGGGGGGCACAGATACGCAGTATTTT CASSINLAGGTDTQYF
TRBJ1-1 - TRBD1 TRBV6-6 TGTGCCAGCACCGGGACAGGGTTAATGAACACTGAAGCTTTCTTT CASTGTGLMNTEAFF
TRBJ2-7 - TRBD2 TRBV18 TGTGCCAGCTCACCATCACTAGCGGGAAACGAGCAGTACTTC CASSPSLAGNEQYF
TRBJ2-7 - - TRBV2 TGTGCCAGCCGGGGGCAGGGGGACGAGCAGTACTTC CASRGQGDEQYF
TRBJ1-1 - - TRBV30 TGTGCCTGGAGTGTACTTCGGGAGGCTTTCTTT CAWSVLREAFF
TRBJ2-4 - - TRBV28 TGTGCCAGCAGTTTGGGCAGGGGACAGTACTTC CASSLGRGQYF
TRBJ1-3 - TRBD1 TRBV6-5 TGTGCCAGCAGCCAGGGACAGATTGGAAACACCATATATTTT CASSQGQIGNTIYF
TRBJ2-5 few TRBD1 TRBV9 TGTGCCAGCAGCGTATCTCTTAATCGACAGGGCCAAGAGACCCAGTACTTC CASSVSLNRQGQETQYF
TRBJ1-2 - - TRBV19 TGTGCCAGCCCCCTGAGTGCTACGGTCCCTTATGGCTACACCTTC CASPLSATVPYGYTF
TRBJ2-7 - TRBD2 TRBV10-3 TGTGCCATCAGGCCCGGGACTAGCAGCGAGCAGTACTTC CAIRPGTSSEQYF
TRBJ1-1 - - TRBV19 TGTGCCAGTACTCCAGGGCCCCTGAACACTGAAGCTTTCTTT CASTPGPLNTEAFF
TRBJ2-5 once TRBD2 TRBV4-3 TGCGCCAGCAGCCCCGGGACTAGCGGGAGGGGAGGGATGGAGACCCAGTACTTC CASSPGTSGRGGMETQYF
TRBJ1-2 - - TRBV15 TGTGCCACCAGCAGCTCGACAGAGAACTATGGCTACACCTTC CATSSSTENYGYTF